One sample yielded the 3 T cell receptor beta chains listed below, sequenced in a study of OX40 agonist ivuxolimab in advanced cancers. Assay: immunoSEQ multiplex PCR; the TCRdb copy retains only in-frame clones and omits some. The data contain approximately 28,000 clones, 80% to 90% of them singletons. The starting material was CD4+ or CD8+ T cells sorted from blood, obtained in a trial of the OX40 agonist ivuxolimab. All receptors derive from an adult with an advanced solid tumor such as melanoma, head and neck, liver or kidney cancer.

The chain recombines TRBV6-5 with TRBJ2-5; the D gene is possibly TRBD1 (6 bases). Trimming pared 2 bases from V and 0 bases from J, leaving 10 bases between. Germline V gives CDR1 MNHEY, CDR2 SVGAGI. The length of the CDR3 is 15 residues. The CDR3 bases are TGTGCCAGCAGTTACGTCGGACAGAACCAAGAGACCCAGTACTTC. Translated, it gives CASSYVGQNQETQYF.

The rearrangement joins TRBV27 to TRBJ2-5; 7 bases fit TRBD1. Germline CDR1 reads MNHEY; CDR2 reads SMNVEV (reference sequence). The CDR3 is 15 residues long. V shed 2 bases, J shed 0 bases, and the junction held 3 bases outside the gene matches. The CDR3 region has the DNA TGTGCCAGCAGTTTACAGGGGGTGTACCAAGAGACCCAGTACTTC. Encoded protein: CASSLQGVYQETQYF.

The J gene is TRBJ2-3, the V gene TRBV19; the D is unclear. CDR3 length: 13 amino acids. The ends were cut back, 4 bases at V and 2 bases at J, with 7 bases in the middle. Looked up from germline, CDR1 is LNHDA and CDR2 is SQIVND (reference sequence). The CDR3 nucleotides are TGTGCCAGTAGTACGGACCCCACAGATACGCAGTATTTT. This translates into CASSTDPTDTQYF. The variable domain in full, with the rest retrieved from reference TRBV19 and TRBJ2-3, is DGGITQSPKYLFRKEGQNVTLSCEQNLNHDAMYWYRQDPGQGLRLIYYSQIVNDFQKGDIAEGYSVSREKKESFPLTVTSAQKNPTAFYLCASSTDPTDTQYFGPGTRLTVL.